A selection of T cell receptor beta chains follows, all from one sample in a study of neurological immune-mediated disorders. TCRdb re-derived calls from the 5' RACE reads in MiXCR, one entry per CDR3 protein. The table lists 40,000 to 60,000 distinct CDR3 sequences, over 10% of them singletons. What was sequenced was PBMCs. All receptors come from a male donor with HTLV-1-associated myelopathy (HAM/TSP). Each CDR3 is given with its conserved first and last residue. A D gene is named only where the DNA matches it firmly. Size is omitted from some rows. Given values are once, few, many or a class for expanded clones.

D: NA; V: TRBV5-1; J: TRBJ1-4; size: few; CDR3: CASSFRGTSNEKLFF; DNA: TGCGCCAGCAGCTTCAGAGGGACCTCAAATGAAAAACTGTTTTTT
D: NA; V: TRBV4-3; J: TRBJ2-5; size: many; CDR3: CASSQTPEFRLETQYF; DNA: TGCGCCAGCAGCCAAACGCCGGAGTTTCGATTAGAGACCCAGTACTTC
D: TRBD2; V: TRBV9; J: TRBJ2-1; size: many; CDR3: CASSVTPTSGGLNEQFF; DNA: TGTGCCAGCAGCGTAACCCCGACTAGCGGGGGGCTTAATGAGCAGTTCTTC
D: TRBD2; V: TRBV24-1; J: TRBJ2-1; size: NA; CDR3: CATSVSGGTYNEQFF; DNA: TGTGCCACCAGTGTTAGCGGGGGCACATACAATGAGCAGTTCTTC
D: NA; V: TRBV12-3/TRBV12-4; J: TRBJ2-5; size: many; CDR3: CASSLSPVQTQYF; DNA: TGTGCCAGCAGTTTATCCCCCGTTCAGACCCAGTACTTC
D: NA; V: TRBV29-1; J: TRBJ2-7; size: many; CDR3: CSVAVGVSSYEQYF; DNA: TGCAGCGTTGCGGTAGGGGTGAGCTCCTACGAGCAGTACTTC
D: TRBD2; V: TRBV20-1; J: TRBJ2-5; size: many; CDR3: CSAGPAGERGRGQETQYF; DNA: TGCAGTGCTGGGCCTGCGGGCGAGCGGGGAAGGGGCCAAGAGACCCAGTACTTC
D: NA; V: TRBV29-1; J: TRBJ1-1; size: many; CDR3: CSALELLSEAFF; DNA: TGCAGCGCACTCGAGCTGTTGTCTGAAGCTTTCTTT
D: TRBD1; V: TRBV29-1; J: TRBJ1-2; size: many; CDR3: CSAGQYYGYTF; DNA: TGCAGCGCGGGACAGTACTATGGCTACACCTTC
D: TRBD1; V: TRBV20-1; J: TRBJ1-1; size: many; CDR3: CSVEVRDRGLNTEAFF; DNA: TGCAGTGTCGAAGTGAGGGACAGGGGGCTGAACACTGAAGCTTTCTTT
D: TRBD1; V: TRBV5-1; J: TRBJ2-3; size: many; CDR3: CASSKGQGLTDTQYF; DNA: TGCGCCAGCAGCAAGGGACAGGGGCTCACAGATACGCAGTATTTT
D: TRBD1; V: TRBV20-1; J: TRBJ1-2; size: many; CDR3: CSASPSGQGMKGYTF; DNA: TGCAGTGCTTCCCCATCTGGACAGGGGATGAAAGGCTACACCTTC
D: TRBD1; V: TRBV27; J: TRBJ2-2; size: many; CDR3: CASSETTQGYGELFF; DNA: TGTGCCAGCAGTGAAACGACACAGGGGTACGGGGAGCTGTTTTTT
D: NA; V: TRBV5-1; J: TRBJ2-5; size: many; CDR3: CASSLFLDQETQYF; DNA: TGCGCCAGCAGCTTGTTTCTGGATCAAGAGACCCAGTACTTC
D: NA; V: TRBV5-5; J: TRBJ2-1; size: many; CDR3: CASSLGTYNEQFF; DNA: TGTGCCAGCAGCTTAGGAACCTACAATGAGCAGTTCTTC
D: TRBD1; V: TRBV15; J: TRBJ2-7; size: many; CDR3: CATSRGRTGAPYEQYF; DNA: TGTGCCACCAGCAGAGGCCGGACAGGTGCACCCTACGAGCAGTACTTC
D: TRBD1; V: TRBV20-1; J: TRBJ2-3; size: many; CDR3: CSANRGVWTDTQYF; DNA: TGCAGTGCTAACAGGGGGGTATGGACAGATACGCAGTATTTT
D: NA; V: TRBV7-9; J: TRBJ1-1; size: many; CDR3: CASSPSTRGVTEAFF; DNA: TGTGCCAGCAGCCCGTCGACCCGGGGGGTGACTGAAGCTTTCTTT
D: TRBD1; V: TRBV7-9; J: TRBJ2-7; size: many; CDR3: CASGMTGLYEQYF; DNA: TGTGCCAGCGGAATGACAGGGCTCTACGAGCAGTACTTC
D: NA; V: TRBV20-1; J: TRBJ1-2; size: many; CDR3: CSAFNPLDYGYTF; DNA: TGCAGTGCTTTCAATCCGTTGGACTATGGCTACACCTTC
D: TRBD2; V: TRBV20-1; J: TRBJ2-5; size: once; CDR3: CSATTSGGVETQYF; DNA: TGCAGTGCTACGACTAGCGGGGGGGTCGAGACCCAGTACTTC
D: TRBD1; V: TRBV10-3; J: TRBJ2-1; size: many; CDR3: CAISESTGQALKFF; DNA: TGTGCCATCAGTGAGTCGACAGGGCAAGCTTTAAAGTTCTTC
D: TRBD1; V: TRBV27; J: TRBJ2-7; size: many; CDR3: CATKASGQDLWSYEQYF; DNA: TGTGCCACCAAAGCCTCAGGACAGGACTTGTGGTCCTACGAGCAGTACTTC
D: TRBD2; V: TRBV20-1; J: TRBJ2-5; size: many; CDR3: CSADMLFRGGSGETQYF; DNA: TGCAGTGCTGACATGCTATTTCGGGGGGGGTCAGGAGAGACCCAGTACTTC
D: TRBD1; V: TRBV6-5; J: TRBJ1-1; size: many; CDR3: CASSRGPGQGKTEAFF; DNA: TGTGCCAGCAGTAGGGGGCCCGGACAGGGAAAAACTGAAGCTTTCTTT
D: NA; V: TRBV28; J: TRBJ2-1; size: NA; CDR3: CASRRQLEYNEQFF; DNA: TGTGCCAGCAGACGACAGCTGGAATACAATGAGCAGTTCTTC
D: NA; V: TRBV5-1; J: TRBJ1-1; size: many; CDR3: CASSSPDRENTEAFF; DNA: TGCGCCAGCAGCTCGCCAGACAGAGAGAACACTGAAGCTTTCTTT
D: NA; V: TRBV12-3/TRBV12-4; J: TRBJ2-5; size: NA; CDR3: CASSLGCVRIETQYF; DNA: TGTGCCAGCAGTTTAGGGTGCGTAAGGATAGAGACCCAGTACTTC
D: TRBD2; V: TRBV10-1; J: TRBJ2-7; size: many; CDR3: CASSPKGLAASQQYF; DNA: TGCGCCAGCAGTCCTAAGGGACTAGCAGCCAGCCAGCAGTACTTC
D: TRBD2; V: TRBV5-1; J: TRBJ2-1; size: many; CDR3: CASSFWRGAYNEQFF; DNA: TGCGCCAGCAGCTTCTGGCGGGGGGCATACAATGAGCAGTTCTTC
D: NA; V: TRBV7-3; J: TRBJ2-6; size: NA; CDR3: CASSSLSGANVLTF; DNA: TGTGCCAGCAGCTCCCTCTCTGGGGCCAACGTCCTGACTTTC
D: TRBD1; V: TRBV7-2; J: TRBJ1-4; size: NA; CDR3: CASSLDRVHEKLFF; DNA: TGTGCCAGCAGCCTGGACAGGGTTCATGAAAAACTGTTTTTT
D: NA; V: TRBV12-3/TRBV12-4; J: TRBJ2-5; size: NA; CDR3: CASSLNREETQYF; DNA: TGTGCCAGCAGTTTGAACAGGGAAGAGACCCAGTACTTC
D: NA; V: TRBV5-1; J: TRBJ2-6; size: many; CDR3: CASSLDSSGANVLTF; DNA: TGCGCCAGCAGCTTGGATAGCTCTGGGGCCAACGTCCTGACTTTC
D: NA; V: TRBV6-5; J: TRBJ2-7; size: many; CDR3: CASSTPPYEQYF; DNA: TGTGCCAGCAGTACCCCCCCCTACGAGCAGTACTTC
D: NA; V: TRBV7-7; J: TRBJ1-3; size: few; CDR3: CASSLPGHRQGNTIYF; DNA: TGTGCCAGCAGCCTTCCGGGACACAGGCAAGGAAACACCATATATTTT
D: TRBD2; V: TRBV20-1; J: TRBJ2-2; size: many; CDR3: CSARPTSGADTGELFF; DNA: TGCAGTGCTAGGCCAACTAGCGGGGCCGACACCGGGGAGCTGTTTTTT
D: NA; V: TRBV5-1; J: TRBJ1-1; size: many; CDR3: CASSLNLRLGNTEAFF; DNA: TGCGCCAGCAGCTTGAATTTAAGGCTCGGGAACACTGAAGCTTTCTTT